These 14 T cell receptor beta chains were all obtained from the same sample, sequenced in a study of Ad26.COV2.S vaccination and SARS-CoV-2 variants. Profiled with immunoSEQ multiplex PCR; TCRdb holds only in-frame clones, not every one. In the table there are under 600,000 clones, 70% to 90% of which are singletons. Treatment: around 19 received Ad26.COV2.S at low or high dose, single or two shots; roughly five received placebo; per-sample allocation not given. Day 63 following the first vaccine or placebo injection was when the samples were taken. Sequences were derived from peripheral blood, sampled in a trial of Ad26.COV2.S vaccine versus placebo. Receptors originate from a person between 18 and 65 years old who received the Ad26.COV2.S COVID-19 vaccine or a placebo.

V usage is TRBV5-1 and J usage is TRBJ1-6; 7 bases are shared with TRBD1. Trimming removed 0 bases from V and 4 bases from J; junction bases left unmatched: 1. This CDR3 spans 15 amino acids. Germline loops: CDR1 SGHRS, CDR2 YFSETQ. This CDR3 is CASSLGTGYNSPLHF. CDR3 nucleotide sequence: TGCGCCAGCAGCTTGGGGACAGGTTATAATTCACCCCTCCACTTT.

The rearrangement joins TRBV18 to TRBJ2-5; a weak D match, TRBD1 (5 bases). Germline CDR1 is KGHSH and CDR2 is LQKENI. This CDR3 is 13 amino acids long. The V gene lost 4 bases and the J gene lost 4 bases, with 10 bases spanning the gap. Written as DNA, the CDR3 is TGTGCCAGCTCACTGCAGGGTCGAGAGACCCAGTACTTC. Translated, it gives CASSLQGRETQYF.

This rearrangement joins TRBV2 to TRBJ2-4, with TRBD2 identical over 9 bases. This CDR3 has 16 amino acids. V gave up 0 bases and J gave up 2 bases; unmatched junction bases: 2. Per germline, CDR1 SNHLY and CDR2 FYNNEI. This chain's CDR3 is CASSEALAGTKNIQYF. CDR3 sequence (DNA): TGTGCCAGCAGTGAAGCTCTAGCGGGGACCAAAAACATTCAGTACTTC.

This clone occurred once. CDR3 DNA: TGTGCCAGCAGTTTCTCGGCTAGCGCGACCTACAATGAGCAGTTCTTC. Its translation: CASSFSASATYNEQFF. This chain joins TRBV28 and TRBJ2-1; weak D call: TRBD2 (6 bases). The CDR3 totals 16 residues. Germline lookup yields CDR1 MDHEN and CDR2 SYDVKM. V was cut by 3 bases and J by 2 bases, with 14 bases left in between.

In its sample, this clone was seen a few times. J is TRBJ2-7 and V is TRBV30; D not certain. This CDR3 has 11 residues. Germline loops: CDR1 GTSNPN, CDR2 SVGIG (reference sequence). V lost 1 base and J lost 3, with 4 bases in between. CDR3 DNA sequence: TGTGCCTGGAGTGAAGACTACGAGCAGTACTTC. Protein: CAWSEDYEQYF.

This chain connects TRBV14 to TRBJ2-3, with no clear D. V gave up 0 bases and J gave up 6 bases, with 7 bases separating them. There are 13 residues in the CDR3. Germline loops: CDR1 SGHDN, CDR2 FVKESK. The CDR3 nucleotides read TGTGCCAGCAGCCAAGATCGTCCCGATACGCAGTATTTT. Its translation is CASSQDRPDTQYF.

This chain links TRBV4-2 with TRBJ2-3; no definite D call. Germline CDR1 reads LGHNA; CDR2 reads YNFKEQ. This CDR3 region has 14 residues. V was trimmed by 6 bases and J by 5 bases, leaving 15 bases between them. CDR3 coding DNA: TGTGCCAGCAGGGAAAGGGCAGATCGAGATACGCAGTATTTT. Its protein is CASRERADRDTQYF.

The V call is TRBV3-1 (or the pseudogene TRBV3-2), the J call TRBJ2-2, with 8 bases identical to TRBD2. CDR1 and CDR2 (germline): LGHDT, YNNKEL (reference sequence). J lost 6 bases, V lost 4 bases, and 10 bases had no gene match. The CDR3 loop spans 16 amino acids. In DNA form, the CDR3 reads TGTGCCAGCAGCCCCGGGGGAGCGGGAGTATCCGGGGAGCTGTTTTTT. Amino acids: CASSPGGAGVSGELFF.

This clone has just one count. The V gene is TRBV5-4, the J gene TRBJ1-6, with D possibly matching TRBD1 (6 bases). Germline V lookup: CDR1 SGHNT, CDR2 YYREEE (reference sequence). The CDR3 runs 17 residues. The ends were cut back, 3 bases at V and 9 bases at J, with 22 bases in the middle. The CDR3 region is CASSSLTGSGVSSPLHF. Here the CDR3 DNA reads TGTGCCAGCAGCTCCCTCACAGGGTCAGGGGTTAGTTCACCCCTCCACTTT.

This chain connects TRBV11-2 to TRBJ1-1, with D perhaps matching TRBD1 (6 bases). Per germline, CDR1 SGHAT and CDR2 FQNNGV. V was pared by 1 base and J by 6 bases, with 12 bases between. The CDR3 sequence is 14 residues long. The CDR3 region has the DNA TGTGCCAGCAGCTTAGTAGGGGGGGCCGCTGAAGCTTTCTTT. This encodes CASSLVGGAAEAFF.

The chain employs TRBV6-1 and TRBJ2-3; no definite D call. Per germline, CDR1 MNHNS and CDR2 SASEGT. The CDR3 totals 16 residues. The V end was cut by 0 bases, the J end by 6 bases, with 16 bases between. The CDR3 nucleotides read TGTGCCAGCAGTGAAGCTACGAACCCCCTGGAGGATACGCAGTATTTT. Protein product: CASSEATNPLEDTQYF.

The DNA for the CDR3 is TGTGCCAGCAGGGTGGCCAGCGGTTCTGGCTACACCTTC. Translating it yields CASRVASGSGYTF. The chain carries TRBV12-3 or TRBV12-4 and TRBJ1-2; D remains ambiguous. V was clipped by 6 bases and J by 7 bases, with 15 bases between them. The CDR3 contains 13 residues.

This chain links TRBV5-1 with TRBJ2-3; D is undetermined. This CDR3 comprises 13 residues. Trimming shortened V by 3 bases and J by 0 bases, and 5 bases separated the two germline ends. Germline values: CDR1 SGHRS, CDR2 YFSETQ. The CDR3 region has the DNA TGCGCCAGCAGCTCCTCTAGCACAGATACGCAGTATTTT. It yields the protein CASSSSSTDTQYF. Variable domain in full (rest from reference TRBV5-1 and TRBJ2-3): KAGVTQTPRYLIKTRGQQVTLSCSPISGHRSVSWYQQTPGQGLQFLFEYFSETQRNKGNFPGRFSGRQFSNSRSEMNVSTLELGDSALYLCASSSSSTDTQYFGPGTRLTVL.

The chain's CDR3 is CASSPRDRQETQYF. CDR3 nucleotides: TGTGCCAGCAGCCCCCGGGACAGACAAGAGACCCAGTACTTC. This chain connects TRBV7-8 to TRBJ2-5, with 7 bases aligning to TRBD1. V was clipped by 5 bases and J by 2 bases; unmatched bases: 5. Germline CDR1 and CDR2: SGHVS and FQNEAQ. The CDR3 contains 14 residues.